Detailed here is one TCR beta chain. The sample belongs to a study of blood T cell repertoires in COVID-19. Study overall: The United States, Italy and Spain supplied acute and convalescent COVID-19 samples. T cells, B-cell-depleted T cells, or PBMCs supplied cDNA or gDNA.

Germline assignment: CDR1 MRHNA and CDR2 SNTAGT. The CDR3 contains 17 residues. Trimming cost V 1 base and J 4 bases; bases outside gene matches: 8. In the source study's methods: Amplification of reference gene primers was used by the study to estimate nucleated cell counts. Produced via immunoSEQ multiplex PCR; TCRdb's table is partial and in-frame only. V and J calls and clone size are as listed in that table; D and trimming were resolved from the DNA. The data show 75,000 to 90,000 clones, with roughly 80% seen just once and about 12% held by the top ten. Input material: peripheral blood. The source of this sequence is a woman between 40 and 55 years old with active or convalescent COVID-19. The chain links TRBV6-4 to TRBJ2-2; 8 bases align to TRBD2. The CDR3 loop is CASSDWSGLVITGELFF. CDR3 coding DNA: TGTGCCAGCAGTGACTGGTCGGGACTAGTAATCACCGGGGAGCTGTTTTTT.